Listed here is a single T cell receptor (beta chain). Its antigen is still unknown. The data were obtained in a study of Ad26.COV2.S vaccination and SARS-CoV-2 variants. Study results and limitations: Substantial breadth in spike-specific CD8+ and CD4+ T cell responses was reportedly seen after vaccination.

V lost 2 bases and J 3 bases, leaving 14 bases between the germline ends. The CDR3 covers 16 residues. The germline CDR1 and CDR2 sequences are SGHDN and FVKESK. TCRdb's table, derived via immunoSEQ multiplex PCR, lists solely in-frame clones and lacks some. Among approximately 400,000 clones listed, roughly nine tenths were seen once. This TCR was sampled from a human donor who had recovered from COVID-19. The V gene is TRBV14, the J gene TRBJ1-3, with a weak D call TRBD1 (6 bases). The sample here was peripheral blood, taken after recovery from COVID-19. CDR3 bases: TGTGCCAGCAGCCAACATCTCCAGGGACATGGAAACACCATATATTTT. The encoded protein is CASSQHLQGHGNTIYF.